This passage covers 32 T cell receptor beta chains from one sample sequenced in a study of T cells in Graves' hyperthyroidism and ophthalmopathy. The TCR beta CDR3 regions underwent amplification using RNA transcripts as the source. First-round RT-PCR with HTBI primers amplified the TCR CDR3 region. Each CDR3 protein is one row after TCRdb ran MiXCR on the multiplex PCR reads. The sample holds 750,000 to 950,000 distinct CDR3 sequences; roughly 40% are singletons and the top ten take over 8%. The sequencing sample was made of blood. Receptors were obtained from a man between 18 and 29 years old with Graves' hyperthyroidism.

In its sample, this clonotype was seen a few times. The rearrangement uses TRBV7-9 and TRBJ2-7, with 8 bases lining up with TRBD1. This CDR3 is 14 amino acids long. With 2 bases clipped from V and 5 bases from J, the junction kept 5 bases outside the gene matches. Germline V gene data show CDR1 as SEHNR and CDR2 as FQNEAQ (reference sequence). Written as DNA, the CDR3 is TGTGCCAGCAGCTTAACAGGGGGAAACAACGAGCAGTACTTC. This translates into CASSLTGGNNEQYF.

In nucleotides, the CDR3 is TGCAGTGCTAGATCGGTAGCGGGAGGTTTTCGTAAAAGTTGGGAGACCCAGTACTTC. Its protein is CSARSVAGGFRKSWETQYF. This chain connects TRBV20-1 to TRBJ2-5, with TRBD2 matching 10 bases. The CDR3 loop spans 19 amino acids. Germline CDR1 and CDR2: DFQATT and SNEGSKA (reference sequence). Unmatched junction bases numbered 20, after V lost 2 bases and J lost 5 bases.

In the case of this clonotype: This may stem from a read error, because a much larger clone lies one nucleotide away. The chain is built from TRBV25-1 and TRBJ1-1, with a possible D match to TRBD1 (6 bases). This CDR3 contains 13 residues. Germline V lookup: CDR1 MGHDK, CDR2 SYGVNS. This CDR3 reads CAREGGAGTEASF. The CDR3 coding sequence is TGTGCCAGGGAGGGGGGCGCGGGGACTGAAGCTTCCTTT.

The sample holds many counts of this clonotype. This rearrangement joins TRBV7-9 to TRBJ1-2; 9 positions agree with TRBD1. The CDR3 covers 15 residues. Germline V gene sequence: CDR1 SEHNR, CDR2 FQNEAQ (reference sequence). Trimming took 4 bases from V and 4 from J; bases not matched to a gene: 7. The CDR3 bases are TGTGCCAGCAGCTCAGGAACAGGGGGCTTCTATGGCTACACCTTC. This translates into CASSSGTGGFYGYTF. The full variable domain, in which reference TRBV7-9 and TRBJ1-2 provide the parts outside the CDR3, is DTGVSQNPRHKITKRGQNVTFRCDPISEHNRLYWYRQTLGQGPEFLTYFQNEAQLEKSRLLSDRFSAERPKGSFSTLEIQRTEQGDSAMYLCASSSGTGGFYGYTFGSGTRLTVV.

Here the CDR3 reads CASSSGQLEGFSHYEQYF. Written as DNA, the CDR3 is TGTGCCAGCAGCTCGGGACAGCTAGAAGGATTCTCACACTACGAGCAGTACTTC. The chain is built from TRBV6-1 and TRBJ2-7, with 7 bases fitting TRBD1. The CDR3 contains 18 residues. Germline V CDR1 and CDR2: MNHNS, SASEGT. V trimming: 6 bases; J trimming: 3 bases; junction bases outside the gene matches: 20.

This clonotype has a single count. This chain connects TRBV29-1 to TRBJ1-1; D not resolved. The CDR3 is 12 amino acids. V gave up 8 bases and J gave up 4 bases, with 14 bases separating them. Germline V gives CDR1 SQVTM, CDR2 ANQGSEA. CDR3 DNA: TGCAGCTCTGACTCCGGTCGCACTGAAGCTTTCTTT. Protein sequence: CSSDSGRTEAFF.

This clonotype has a handful of counts. The V gene is TRBV29-1, the J gene TRBJ1-1, with D uncertain. V lost 0 bases and J lost 7, with 15 bases in between. CDR3 length equals 14 residues. Germline assignment: CDR1 SQVTM and CDR2 ANQGSEA. CDR3 nucleotide sequence: TGCAGCGTTGAAGAAGAGGCCCTGGGGTTTGAAGCTTTCTTT. It codes for CSVEEEALGFEAFF.

This clonotype has ten or more counts. The chain uses TRBV10-3 and TRBJ1-2; D is unclear. V was trimmed by 5 bases and J by 1 base, leaving 17 bases between them. The germline V gene encodes CDR1 ENHRY and CDR2 SYGVKD. The CDR3 extends over 16 amino acids. CDR3 loop: CAISPGGISVNYGYTF. CDR3 sequence (DNA): TGTGCCATCAGTCCGGGAGGGATCTCAGTTAACTATGGCTACACCTTC.

The chain has TRBV19 and TRBJ1-1; D may be TRBD1 (5 bases). Germline loops: CDR1 LNHDA, CDR2 SQIVND (reference sequence). The V and J ends lost 6 bases and 8 bases respectively, with 22 bases between them. The CDR3 extends over 15 amino acids. The CDR3 is CASSSPPQGILEAFF. The CDR3 DNA reads as TGTGCCAGTAGCTCCCCCCCGCAGGGAATACTGGAAGCTTTCTTT.

With regard to this clonotype: This may be a read error, as it is one base from a much larger clone. This chain links TRBV25-1 with TRBJ2-5; tentatively, D is TRBD2 (6 bases). Germline V gene lookup returns CDR1 MGHDK and CDR2 SYGVNS. The ends were cut back, 7 bases at V and 5 bases at J, with 17 bases in the middle. The CDR3 has 14 amino acids. The DNA of the CDR3 is TGTGCCAGCAACCTCGCCCGGGGGAAGGAGACCCAGTACTTC. It encodes CASNLARGKETQYF.

The chain combines TRBV10-3 with TRBJ1-5; D is unresolved. This CDR3 region has 15 residues. Germline V lookup: CDR1 ENHRY, CDR2 SYGVKD. Between the trimmed V and J ends, which lost 6 bases and 4 bases, there was a span of 16 bases. CDR3 region: CAISEEGERNQPQHF. As DNA, the CDR3 is TGTGCCATCAGCGAGGAGGGTGAAAGAAATCAGCCCCAGCATTTT.

This clonotype has a handful of counts. The CDR3 DNA reads TGCAGCGCCACGACAGGGGGCTCTGAAGCTTTCTTT. As protein: CSATTGGSEAFF. The rearrangement uses TRBV29-1 and TRBJ1-1; TRBD1 matches 10 bases. This CDR3 has 12 residues. Germline V gene data show CDR1 as SQVTM and CDR2 as ANQGSEA. Germline trimming cut 7 bases from V and 6 bases from J; bases unmatched to any gene: 5.

This clonotype has a single count. The chain has TRBV11-2 and TRBJ2-7; weak D call: TRBD2 (6 bases). Trimming stripped 3 bases from V and 7 bases from J, with 19 bases between. The CDR3 length is 15 residues. Germline V gives CDR1 SGHAT, CDR2 FQNNGV. The CDR3 DNA reads as TGTGCCAGCAGCTTCTCCGCGGGAAAGAAAGATGAGCAGTACTTC. Translating it yields CASSFSAGKKDEQYF.

Concerning this clonotype: One base away lies a much larger clone, so this may be a sequencing read error. This sequence joins TRBV29-1 and TRBJ2-5; weak D call: TRBD2 (5 bases). The CDR3 loop spans 15 amino acids. CDR1 and CDR2 from the germline V gene are SQVTM and ANQGSEA. V lost 3 bases, J lost 5 bases, and 19 bases lay in between. The CDR3 DNA is TGCAGCGTTGACCTACCTGAGGAGGTTCGGGAGACCCAGTACTTC. Translated: CSVDLPEEVRETQYF. The whole variable domain, filled in from reference TRBV29-1 and TRBJ2-5, reads SAVISQKPSRDICQRGTSLTIQCQVDSQVTMMFWYRQQPGQSLTLIATANQGSEATYESGFVIDKFPISRPNLTFSTLTVSNMSPEDSSIYLCSVDLPEEVRETQYFGPGTRLLVL.

This clonotype was seen at least ten times. The chain carries TRBV29-1 and TRBJ1-1, with TRBD1 identical over 7 bases. Trimming at V came to 4 bases and at J to 4 bases, leaving 9 bases not matched to a gene. There are 14 residues in the CDR3. Germline V gene lookup returns CDR1 SQVTM and CDR2 ANQGSEA. CDR3 DNA: TGCAGCGTTGGACTCCGGACAGGCGGCACTGAAGCTTTCTTT. It is translated as CSVGLRTGGTEAFF.

Only a few counts were recorded for this clonotype. The chain joins TRBV19 to TRBJ1-5, with 7 bases that match TRBD1. V lost 2 bases and J lost 6; bases outside the gene matches: 13. The CDR3 loop spans 17 amino acids. Germline V gene data show CDR1 as LNHDA and CDR2 as SQIVND (reference sequence). CDR3 bases: TGTGCCAGTAGTATACGTGGGCAGGGGGTAATCGGTCAGCCCCAGCATTTT. Residues: CASSIRGQGVIGQPQHF. The complete variable domain, with remaining parts taken from reference TRBV19 and TRBJ1-5, reads DGGITQSPKYLFRKEGQNVTLSCEQNLNHDAMYWYRQDPGQGLRLIYYSQIVNDFQKGDIAEGYSVSREKKESFPLTVTSAQKNPTAFYLCASSIRGQGVIGQPQHFGDGTRLSIL.

This clonotype has only one observation. The CDR3 region is CSARVLGAGDEQYF. In DNA form, the CDR3 reads TGCAGTGCTAGAGTGCTTGGGGCAGGGGACGAGCAGTACTTC. This chain links TRBV20-1 with TRBJ2-7; possible D gene TRBD1, 6 bases. The CDR3 runs 14 residues. In germline, CDR1 is DFQATT, CDR2 SNEGSKA (reference sequence). V was shortened by 1 base and J by 5 bases, with 15 bases between the two germline ends.

With regard to this clonotype: Germline and junction disagree at one end, which may indicate a read error. The V call is TRBV25-1, the J call TRBJ1-2; maybe TRBD1 (6 bases). Germline lookup yields CDR1 MGHDK and CDR2 SYGVNS. The CDR3 runs 13 residues. The CDR3 DNA is TGTGCCGGCAGTTTAGGACAGAACTATGGCTACACCTTC. Protein product: CAGSLGQNYGYTF.

Concerning this clonotype: Given a much more abundant clone one base away, this may be a read error. The chain combines TRBV10-3 with TRBJ2-7; 9 positions match TRBD1. CDR3 length equals 13 residues. Germline CDR1 ENHRY, CDR2 SYGVKD. The V gene end was trimmed by 7 bases and the J gene end by 11 bases; junction bases not matched to a gene: 12. The CDR3 loop is CAITDSPRDREYF. The DNA for the CDR3 is TGTGCCATCACGGATTCGCCCCGGGACAGGGAGTACTTC.

This clonotype was counted at least ten times. The rearrangement uses TRBV13 and TRBJ2-7; a possible D gene is TRBD2 (6 bases). The germline V and J ends were trimmed by 5 bases and 5 bases, with 16 bases remaining between them. The CDR3 consists of 14 residues. Germline loops: CDR1 PRHDT, CDR2 FYEKMQ (reference sequence). The CDR3 bases are TGTGCCAGCAGCATCCGGGACTCCCACAACGAGCAGTACTTC. Translating it yields CASSIRDSHNEQYF.

The chain recombines TRBV10-3 with TRBJ2-7; 9 bases are a match to TRBD1. There are 14 residues in the CDR3. Germline-derived CDR1 and CDR2 are ENHRY and SYGVKD. Trimming at V came to 10 bases and at J to 3 bases, leaving 10 bases not matched to a gene. The CDR3 loop reads CATRDRDGCYEQYF. The CDR3 DNA reads TGTGCCACCCGGGACAGGGACGGTTGCTACGAGCAGTACTTC.

This chain joins TRBV2 and TRBJ2-7; D is uncertain. CDR3 length equals 14 residues. Trimming removed 6 bases from V and 9 bases from J, with 21 bases in between. Germline V gene sequence: CDR1 SNHLY, CDR2 FYNNEI. CDR3 sequence: CASSPVPRLGGQYF. In nucleotides, the CDR3 is TGTGCCAGCAGCCCTGTCCCCCGCCTAGGCGGGCAGTACTTC.

This clonotype appeared many times. V gene TRBV25-1 combines with J gene TRBJ1-1, with D perhaps TRBD1 (5 bases). The CDR3 has 17 amino acids. V gave up 0 bases and J gave up 3 bases, with 17 bases separating them. Germline V gene data show CDR1 as MGHDK and CDR2 as SYGVNS. CDR3 region: CASSEYGMTARDTEAFF. CDR3 DNA: TGTGCCAGCAGTGAATACGGCATGACAGCCCGCGACACTGAAGCTTTCTTT.

This clonotype was counted a few times. The chain is built from TRBV7-6 and TRBJ2-5, with TRBD2 as a possible D gene (5 bases). Trimming removed 5 bases at V and 4 bases at J, with 14 bases between. CDR1 and CDR2 from the germline V gene are SGHVS and FNYEAQ. The CDR3 has 14 amino acids. CDR3 protein: CASSQFAGGETQYF. The CDR3 DNA sequence: TGTGCCAGCAGCCAATTCGCAGGAGGAGAGACCCAGTACTTC.

Remarks on this clonotype: One end of the junction is discordant with germline, which a read error may explain. The genes are TRBV10-2 and TRBJ2-5; perhaps TRBD2 as D (6 bases). This CDR3 is built from 14 residues. The V gene's germline CDR1 is WSHSY and CDR2 SAAADI. The CDR3 sequence: CASSLATSLETQYF. The CDR3 coding sequence is TGTGCCAGCAGTTTAGCTACTAGCCTCGAGACCCAGTACTTC.

The rearrangement uses TRBV12-3 or TRBV12-4 and TRBJ2-5; D is ambiguous. Trimming stripped 4 bases from V and 4 bases from J, with 13 bases between. This CDR3 comprises 14 residues. DNA for the CDR3: TGTGCCAGCAGTTACTCGGGTCTGGGAGAGACCCAGTACTTC. Translating it yields CASSYSGLGETQYF.

This chain joins TRBV4-1 and TRBJ2-5, with unresolved D. The V and J ends lost 3 bases and 5 bases respectively, with 10 bases between them. This CDR3 contains 13 residues. Germline V lookup: CDR1 MGHRA, CDR2 YSYEKL. For the CDR3, the DNA is TGCGCCAGCAGCCAGAGGACCCCTGAGACCCAGTACTTC. Amino acid sequence: CASSQRTPETQYF.

The J gene is TRBJ2-7, the V gene TRBV10-3, with 11 bases aligning to TRBD2. Germline V CDR1 and CDR2: ENHRY, SYGVKD. The CDR3 spans 14 residues. Trimming took 11 bases from V and 6 from J; bases not matched to a gene: 12. CDR3 in amino acids: CAVTNSGRVGEQYF. DNA for the CDR3: TGTGCCGTCACTAATAGCGGGAGGGTTGGCGAGCAGTACTTC.

This clonotype was found once. This chain uses TRBV7-9 with TRBJ1-1; weak D call: TRBD1 (5 bases). Trimming took off 6 bases at V and 4 bases at J, with 12 bases between the two ends. Germline-derived CDR1 and CDR2 are SEHNR and FQNEAQ (reference sequence). CDR3 length: 13 amino acids. CDR3 nucleotide sequence: TGTGCCAGCAGGTCAGGGATTTCCACTGAAGCTTTCTTT. Protein: CASRSGISTEAFF.

This clonotype was observed at least ten times. The J gene is TRBJ1-5, the V gene TRBV7-6; 8 bases are shared with TRBD1. The ends lost 5 bases at V and 2 bases at J; junction bases unmatched: 8. The CDR3 consists of 16 residues. Germline CDR1 is SGHVS and CDR2 is FNYEAQ. The CDR3 region is CASSEETGVGNQPQHF. Here the CDR3 DNA reads TGTGCCAGCAGCGAAGAGACAGGGGTGGGCAATCAGCCCCAGCATTTT.

This clonotype showed up many times. The chain uses TRBV10-3 and TRBJ2-5, with D possibly TRBD1 on 6 matching bases. CDR1 and CDR2 (germline): ENHRY, SYGVKD. V was pared by 2 bases and J by 2 bases, with 6 bases between. The CDR3 consists of 13 residues. CDR3 sequence: CAISERGQETQYF. DNA for the CDR3: TGTGCCATCAGTGAGAGGGGGCAAGAGACCCAGTACTTC.

This clonotype appeared a few times. This chain connects TRBV7-9 to TRBJ2-7; D tentatively fits TRBD1 or TRBD2 (5 bases each). Germline values: CDR1 SEHNR, CDR2 FQNEAQ (reference sequence). Trimming removed 4 bases at V and 4 bases at J, with 20 bases between. CDR3 size: 16 residues. The CDR3 sequence is CASSSSRGPATYEQYF. DNA of the CDR3: TGTGCCAGCAGCTCTTCTCGGGGCCCCGCCACATACGAGCAGTACTTC.